The entry that follows covers one T cell receptor beta chain sequence. This entry comes from a study of blood T cell repertoires in COVID-19. Looking at the study overall: Whether acute or convalescent, the COVID-19 samples came from the United States, Italy and Spain.

The CDR3 has 13 residues. The germline V gene has CDR1 SGHRS and CDR2 YFSETQ. With 7 bases removed from V and 6 bases from J, the gap between germline ends came to 11 bases. Sequencing used immunoSEQ multiplex PCR; TCRdb keeps in-frame clones, though not all of them. The profile shows under 60,000 clones, around four fifths of them singletons. The source material was peripheral blood. This sequence joins TRBV5-1 and TRBJ1-6; D possibly corresponds to TRBD1 (6 bases). The source is a man aged 60 to 75 with acute or convalescent COVID-19. The CDR3 sequence is CASADRVNSPLHF. CDR3 bases: TGCGCCAGCGCGGACAGAGTTAATTCACCCCTCCACTTT.